These 15 T cell receptor beta chains were sequenced from one sample in a study of T cell changes during pregnancy in multiple sclerosis (dated by TCRdb to about 2019). The method was the immunoSEQ multiplex PCR assay. The immuneACCESS repertoire file appears here via TCRdb, limited to in-frame rearrangements. These files lack a portion of the clones; in checked studies, under half of the deficit traces to unresolved V genes, and the cause of the others is not known. In this sample the table shows about 60,000 clones, over 80% of which occur a single time. The ten largest clones take up about 0.8% of the sample. This specimen consisted of CD4+ T cells from peripheral blood mononuclear cells, obtained in the first trimester of pregnancy. The receptors shown here come from a female donor with multiple sclerosis, enrolled in a pregnancy study.

The rearrangement joins TRBV19 to TRBJ1-1; 8 bases line up with TRBD1. Trimming at V came to 5 bases and at J to 5 bases, leaving 4 bases not matched to a gene. Germline CDR1 LNHDA, CDR2 SQIVND (reference sequence). This CDR3 has 13 residues. CDR3 sequence reads: CASSRGQVTEAFF. The CDR3 nucleotides read TGTGCCAGTAGTCGGGGACAGGTGACTGAAGCTTTCTTT.

V and J are TRBV6-6 and TRBJ2-5; 8 bases are shared with TRBD1. CDR1 and CDR2 (germline): MNHNY, SVGAGI (reference sequence). V lost 8 bases to trimming and J lost 4 bases; unmatched junction nucleotides: 3. The CDR3 has 12 residues. DNA of the CDR3: TGTGCCAGCGACAGGGGCCGAGAGACCCAGTACTTC. It yields the protein CASDRGRETQYF.

This chain links TRBV12-5 with TRBJ2-1, with TRBD1 identical over 7 bases. Per the germline V gene, CDR1 is LGHNT and CDR2 is FRNRAP. The CDR3 length is 19 residues. After removal of 6 bases from V and 4 bases from J, the junction contained 21 bases not matched to a gene. CDR3 in DNA: TGTGCTAGTGGACCGATCCTAAAGGACAGGCTCGATGTTTACAATGAGCAGTTCTTC. It translates to CASGPILKDRLDVYNEQFF.

V and J are TRBV7-2 and TRBJ2-7; no firm D call. V gave up 7 bases and J gave up 1 base, with 14 bases separating them. Germline values: CDR1 SGHTA, CDR2 FQGNSA. This CDR3 contains 14 residues. CDR3 residues: CASTRDSGSYEQYF. As DNA, the CDR3 is TGTGCCAGCACGCGCGACTCTGGATCCTACGAGCAGTACTTC. Complete variable domain (other parts from reference TRBV7-2 and TRBJ2-7): GAGVSQSPSNKVTEKGKDVELRCDPISGHTALYWYRQSLGQGLEFLIYFQGNSAPDKSGLPSDRFSAERTGGSVSTLTIQRTQQEDSAVYLCASTRDSGSYEQYFGPGTRLTVT.

The CDR3 DNA reads TGTGCCAGTTCTCGGACTAGTGGAGAGACCCAGTACTTC. This encodes CASSRTSGETQYF. The rearrangement joins TRBV19 to TRBJ2-5; TRBD2 matches at 7 bases. The CDR3 is made up of 13 amino acids. Trimming took 8 bases from V and 4 from J; bases not matched to a gene: 7. CDR1 is LNHDA, CDR2 SQIVND, per germline (reference sequence).

The chain combines TRBV7-9 with TRBJ2-1, with D possibly being TRBD1 (5 bases). Germline V lookup: CDR1 SEHNR, CDR2 FQNEAQ (reference sequence). Trimming shortened V by 4 bases and J by 8 bases, and 15 bases separated the two germline ends. This CDR3 contains 14 residues. The CDR3 protein is CASSSRGSDHEQFF. The CDR3 nucleotides read TGTGCCAGCAGCTCTAGGGGCTCTGACCATGAGCAGTTCTTC.

CDR3 nucleotides: TGTGCCAGCAGTGAATCGGGGACAGGGTCGTCTCGATCTTGGGGCTACACCTTC. It codes for CASSESGTGSSRSWGYTF. The rearrangement uses TRBV25-1 and TRBJ1-2; 9 nucleotides agree with TRBD1. Germline V lookup: CDR1 MGHDK, CDR2 SYGVNS. The CDR3 spans 18 residues. V trimming: 1 base; J trimming: 8 bases; junction bases outside the gene matches: 17.

This chain uses TRBV4-3 with TRBJ1-3; no firm D call. V was cut by 6 bases and J by 4 bases, with 16 bases left in between. The CDR3 is 15 residues long. CDR1 is LGHNA and CDR2 is YSLEER in the germline V gene. This chain's CDR3 is CASSLSPGSGNTIYF. In nucleotides, the CDR3 is TGCGCCAGCAGTCTCTCCCCGGGATCAGGAAACACCATATATTTT.

This clone was counted at least ten times. This sequence joins TRBV6-6 and TRBJ2-7, with D possibly matching TRBD2 (6 bases). This CDR3 is 13 amino acids long. Germline V lookup: CDR1 MNHNY, CDR2 SVGAGI (reference sequence). The V end lost 6 bases, the J end lost 9 bases, and 18 bases lay between the germline ends. In nucleotides, the CDR3 is TGTGCCAGCAGGGACTCCGAGACTAGGGTGCAGTACTTC. Its translation is CASRDSETRVQYF.

The J gene is TRBJ2-6, the V gene TRBV5-1, with D maybe TRBD1 (6 bases). There are 15 residues in the CDR3. Per germline, CDR1 SGHRS and CDR2 YFSETQ. Trimming stripped 0 bases from V and 4 bases from J, with 8 bases between. The CDR3 spells CASSLGGQGANVLTF. CDR3 nucleotides: TGCGCCAGCAGCTTGGGGGGGCAGGGGGCCAACGTCCTGACTTTC.

The rearrangement joins TRBV6-6 to TRBJ2-7; D not resolved. Trimming removed 8 bases at V and 3 bases at J, with 5 bases between. The CDR3 length is 10 residues. The germline V gene encodes CDR1 MNHNY and CDR2 SVGAGI (reference sequence). DNA for the CDR3: TGTGCCAGCGGGCACTACGAGCAGTACTTC. This encodes CASGHYEQYF.

The chain links TRBV2 to TRBJ2-1; 10 positions agree with TRBD2. Germline lookup yields CDR1 SNHLY and CDR2 FYNNEI. J gave up 7 bases and V 3 bases, and 3 bases lay outside the gene matches. The CDR3 length is 14 residues. The CDR3 loop reads CASSELTSGNEQFF. CDR3 bases: TGTGCCAGCAGTGAGTTGACTAGCGGGAATGAGCAGTTCTTC.

The chain employs TRBV6-5 and TRBJ1-1, with TRBD1 as a possible D gene (5 bases). The CDR3 loop spans 15 amino acids. Germline V gene data show CDR1 as MNHEY and CDR2 as SVGAGI. Deletions cut 4 bases from V and 0 bases from J, with 12 bases between. The CDR3 region is CASSLSGGVNTEAFF. The CDR3 coding sequence is TGTGCCAGCAGTTTATCCGGGGGGGTGAACACTGAAGCTTTCTTT.

The chain employs TRBV19 and TRBJ1-2; D gene unclear. Germline V gene lookup returns CDR1 LNHDA and CDR2 SQIVND (reference sequence). The V and J ends lost 8 bases and 4 bases respectively, with 8 bases between them. The CDR3 runs 11 residues. The CDR3 DNA reads as TGTGCCAGTGACCGGGGCTATGGCTACACCTTC. It is translated as CASDRGYGYTF.

DNA of the CDR3: TGTGCCAGCAGCTTACGAGGGTCCATCCACGAGCAGTACTTC. This codes for CASSLRGSIHEQYF. The V call is TRBV7-3, the J call TRBJ2-7, with a tentative D call TRBD2 (5 bases). Per the germline V gene, CDR1 is SGHTA and CDR2 is FQGTGA. Deletions cut 2 bases from V and 5 bases from J, with 13 bases between. The CDR3 is made up of 14 amino acids.